What follows are 27 T cell receptor beta chains derived from one specimen sequenced in a study of blood T cell repertoires in COVID-19. TCRdb's copy holds only in-frame clones and misses some; the assay was immunoSEQ multiplex PCR. The sample includes about 48,000 clones, approximately 88% of them seen just once. Sequencing used peripheral blood. The receptors shown here come from an older man with acute or convalescent COVID-19.

The chain couples TRBV5-1 to TRBJ2-4; 10 bases line up with TRBD2. The germline V gene has CDR1 SGHRS and CDR2 YFSETQ. Trimming at V came to 0 bases and at J to 0 bases, leaving 0 bases not matched to a gene. The CDR3 totals 16 residues. CDR3 in DNA: TGCGCCAGCAGCTTGGGACTAGCGGGAGCCAAAAACATTCAGTACTTC. Translated, it gives CASSLGLAGAKNIQYF.

The rearrangement uses TRBV4-3 and TRBJ1-6, with D unresolved. Trimming took 0 bases from V and 11 from J, leaving 11 bases between them. Germline assignment: CDR1 LGHNA and CDR2 YSLEER. CDR3 length: 14 amino acids. CDR3 protein: CASSQDEGTTPLHF. CDR3 nucleotides: TGCGCCAGCAGCCAAGATGAGGGTACGACACCCCTCCACTTT.

The chain joins TRBV6-2 or TRBV6-3 to TRBJ1-2; tentatively, D is TRBD1 (6 bases). Germline V CDR1 and CDR2: MNHEY, SVGEGT. The CDR3 contains 16 residues. Trimming pared 6 bases from V and 0 bases from J, leaving 17 bases between. The CDR3: CASSHSQGQPNYGYTF. CDR3 DNA: TGTGCCAGCAGCCACTCTCAAGGACAGCCTAACTATGGCTACACCTTC.

This clone was seen only once. The DNA of the CDR3 is TGCGCCAGCAGTCAAACCGGATACGGACTAGCGGGAGGACCTGAAGGCTCCTACAATGAGCAGTTCTTC. Translation: CASSQTGYGLAGGPEGSYNEQFF. This chain joins TRBV23-1 and TRBJ2-1; TRBD2 aligns across 14 bases. TRBV23-1 carries the ORF label, with uncertain function. V lost 2 bases to trimming and J lost 0 bases; unmatched junction nucleotides: 18. The length of the CDR3 is 23 residues.

This chain connects TRBV18 to TRBJ1-2; no firm D call. There are 13 residues in the CDR3. V was clipped by 5 bases and J by 3 bases, with 10 bases between them. Germline V gives CDR1 KGHSH, CDR2 LQKENI. Here the CDR3 reads CASSATRDYGYTF. CDR3 nucleotide sequence: TGTGCCAGCTCAGCGACGAGGGACTATGGCTACACCTTC. The full variable domain, rest sourced from reference TRBV18 and TRBJ1-2, is NAGVMQNPRHLVRRRGQEARLRCSPMKGHSHVYWYRQLPEEGLKFMVYLQKENIIDESGMPKERFSAEFPKEGPSILRIQQVVRGDSAAYFCASSATRDYGYTFGSGTRLTVV.

This clone was found a few times. The chain combines TRBV21-1 with TRBJ2-3; TRBD1, as called in the table, went unchecked against the DNA. TRBV21-1 is classified as a pseudogene. The CDR3 contains 16 residues. The CDR3 nucleotides are TGTGCCAGCGGGTTCGGACAGGCCCCGGGGAGGGATACGCAGTATTTT. Translation gives CASGFGQAPGRDTQYF.

V is TRBV5-1 and J is TRBJ1-2; TRBD1 matches 7 bases. Germline V CDR1 and CDR2: SGHRS, YFSETQ. This CDR3 spans 15 amino acids. The trim removed 5 bases at V and 1 base at J, leaving 8 bases unmatched. The CDR3 spells CASSVGGGDNYGYTF. The CDR3 DNA sequence: TGCGCCAGCAGTGTCGGAGGGGGCGATAACTATGGCTACACCTTC.

The chain couples TRBV27 to TRBJ1-1; D is unresolved. Germline-derived CDR1 and CDR2 are MNHEY and SMNVEV (reference sequence). V was trimmed by 5 bases and J by 5 bases, leaving 15 bases between them. There are 14 residues in the CDR3. The CDR3: CASSLSTGRTEAFF. DNA for the CDR3: TGTGCCAGCAGTCTGTCCACCGGGAGAACTGAAGCTTTCTTT.

The chain recombines TRBV19 with TRBJ1-4; 8 bases are shared with TRBD1. The CDR3 consists of 13 residues. Germline CDR1 and CDR2: LNHDA and SQIVND (reference sequence). With V trimmed by 8 bases and J by 2 bases, 1 base remained unmatched. The CDR3 spells CASQGATNEKLFF. In DNA, the CDR3 is TGTGCCAGTCAGGGGGCGACTAATGAAAAACTGTTTTTT.

This clone was seen a single time. The chain uses TRBV5-1 and TRBJ2-2; D gene ambiguous. Germline V gene sequence: CDR1 SGHRS, CDR2 YFSETQ. The CDR3 is 15 residues long. V shed 0 bases and J shed 6 bases, with 12 bases lying between them. CDR3 sequence reads: CASSLGGLNAGELFF. The CDR3 nucleotides read TGCGCCAGCAGCTTGGGCGGCCTAAACGCCGGGGAGCTGTTTTTT.

V and J are TRBV6-5 and TRBJ2-5; no clear D. Per the germline V gene, CDR1 is MNHEY and CDR2 is SVGAGI. Between the trimmed V and J ends, which lost 11 bases and 5 bases, there was a span of 24 bases. The CDR3 is 15 residues long. CDR3 amino acids: CAVLKKNRVGETQYF. CDR3 DNA: TGTGCCGTACTTAAAAAAAACCGGGTCGGGGAGACCCAGTACTTC.

This sequence joins TRBV28 and TRBJ2-5, with D possibly matching TRBD1 (6 bases). Germline V gene sequence: CDR1 MDHEN, CDR2 SYDVKM. Trimming removed 7 bases at V and 9 bases at J, with 12 bases between. This CDR3 has 11 amino acids. The CDR3 protein is CASNRAQAQYF. The DNA of the CDR3 is TGTGCCAGCAACAGGGCCCAGGCCCAGTACTTC.

The rearrangement links TRBV4-2 to TRBJ2-5; weak D call: TRBD1 (6 bases). V was cut by 0 bases and J by 5 bases, with 10 bases left in between. Germline CDR1 reads LGHNA; CDR2 reads YNFKEQ. This CDR3 is built from 14 residues. The CDR3 here is CASSQDPGDETQYF. As DNA, the CDR3 is TGTGCCAGCAGCCAAGACCCAGGGGATGAGACCCAGTACTTC.

This chain links TRBV11-3 with TRBJ2-1, with 11 bases that match TRBD2. V shed 1 base and J 6 bases; nucleotides not matched to a gene: 8. The CDR3 covers 17 residues. Germline V gene data show CDR1 as SGHNT and CDR2 as YENEEA. The DNA of the CDR3 is TGTGCCAGCAGCTTAGTTAGCGGGGGGGCGCTTGGCAATGAGCAGTTCTTC. This codes for CASSLVSGGALGNEQFF. Looking up the rest from reference TRBV11-3 and TRBJ2-1 gives the full variable domain: EAGVVQSPRYKIIEKKQPVAFWCNPISGHNTLYWYLQNLGQGPELLIRYENEEAVDDSQLPKDRFSAERLKGVDSTLKIQPAELGDSAVYLCASSLVSGGALGNEQFFGPGTRLTVL.

J is TRBJ2-7 and V is TRBV5-8, with D perhaps TRBD2 (5 bases). The CDR3 runs 17 residues. V lost 6 bases and J 0 bases, leaving 22 bases between the germline ends. Germline V gene sequence: CDR1 SGHTS, CDR2 YDEGEE. The CDR3 reads CASMKRAQRLFSYEQYF. The CDR3 nucleotides read TGTGCCAGCATGAAGAGGGCTCAGCGGCTCTTCTCCTACGAGCAGTACTTC.

J is TRBJ1-4 and V is TRBV30; D is uncertain. Germline CDR1 GTSNPN, CDR2 SVGIG (reference sequence). Trimming took 2 bases from V and 1 from J, leaving 8 bases between them. The CDR3 has 14 residues. The CDR3 spells CAWSTTGTNEKLFF. Here the CDR3 DNA reads TGTGCCTGGAGTACGACGGGAACTAATGAAAAACTGTTTTTT.

The chain combines TRBV30 with TRBJ2-2; 9 bases are shared with TRBD1. V was pared by 8 bases and J by 1 base, with 11 bases of the junction left unmatched. The CDR3 sequence is 16 residues long. The germline V gene encodes CDR1 GTSNPN and CDR2 SVGIG (reference sequence). The CDR3 is CASRTGANLNTGELFF. In DNA, the CDR3 is TGTGCCAGTAGGACAGGGGCGAACCTGAACACCGGGGAGCTGTTTTTT.

This chain joins TRBV2 and TRBJ1-2, with D possibly TRBD1 on 5 matching bases. CDR1 is SNHLY, CDR2 FYNNEI, per germline. Trimming left V 6 bases short and J 5 bases short, with 13 bases between. The length of the CDR3 is 13 residues. CDR3: CASRGGGGYGYTF. CDR3 nucleotides: TGTGCCAGCAGGGGTGGCGGGGGTTATGGCTACACCTTC.

As concerns this clone: A read error may account for a junction end that differs from germline. V usage is TRBV5-1 and J usage is TRBJ2-5; TRBD2 is a possible D gene (6 bases). The CDR3 consists of 14 residues. CDR1 and CDR2 (germline): SGHRS, YFSETQ. CDR3 amino acids: CASSWGDRQGTQYF. The CDR3 DNA follows: TGCGCCAGCAGCTGGGGGGACCGCCAAGGGACCCAGTACTTC.

This clone appeared a single time. V gene TRBV7-6 combines with J gene TRBJ2-5, with a tentative D call TRBD2 (5 bases). Trimming removed 7 bases at V and 4 bases at J, with 22 bases between. The germline gives CDR1 SGHVS, CDR2 FNYEAQ. The CDR3 extends over 16 amino acids. CDR3 DNA sequence: TGTGCCAGCACCCCCTCCCCACTAGAACTCGGAGAGACCCAGTACTTC. Translation gives CASTPSPLELGETQYF.

The chain carries TRBV30 and TRBJ1-4; the match to TRBD1 covers 7 bases. This CDR3 spans 12 amino acids. V was pared by 7 bases and J by 2 bases, with 1 base of the junction left unmatched. Germline V gives CDR1 GTSNPN, CDR2 SVGIG (reference sequence). The CDR3 reads CASTGTNEKLFF. CDR3 in DNA: TGTGCCTCGACAGGGACTAATGAAAAACTGTTTTTT.

V is TRBV6-5 and J is TRBJ2-3; D is possibly TRBD2 (6 bases). Trimming left V 5 bases short and J 6 bases short, with 15 bases between. The CDR3 spans 14 residues. Germline assignment: CDR1 MNHEY and CDR2 SVGAGI. The CDR3 is CASSIGSGTDTQYF. Written as DNA, the CDR3 is TGTGCCAGCAGTATCGGGAGCGGTACGGATACGCAGTATTTT.

The table lists this clone with many counts. Different DNA sequences within this sample yield the same CDR3. The rearrangement joins TRBV5-1 to TRBJ1-2; 7 bases line up with TRBD1. Per the germline V gene, CDR1 is SGHRS and CDR2 is YFSETQ. V lost 0 bases to trimming and J lost 4 bases; unmatched junction nucleotides: 3. This CDR3 is built from 14 residues. DNA for the CDR3: TGCGCCAGCAGCTTGGGACAGGGCGGCTATGGCTACACCTTC. The encoded protein is CASSLGQGGYGYTF.

The rearrangement joins TRBV5-1 to TRBJ2-3; no clear D. V was trimmed by 5 bases and J by 5 bases, leaving 15 bases between them. Germline V lookup: CDR1 SGHRS, CDR2 YFSETQ. CDR3 length equals 14 residues. The CDR3: CASRLNLGGDTQYF. CDR3 DNA sequence: TGCGCCAGCAGATTGAATCTTGGCGGAGATACGCAGTATTTT. Combining the CDR3 with reference TRBV5-1 and TRBJ2-3 gives the whole variable domain KAGVTQTPRYLIKTRGQQVTLSCSPISGHRSVSWYQQTPGQGLQFLFEYFSETQRNKGNFPGRFSGRQFSNSRSEMNVSTLELGDSALYLCASRLNLGGDTQYFGPGTRLTVL.

CDR3 nucleotides: TGCGCCAGCAGCCCGCGACCGGGACAGGGAGGTTCACCCCTCCACTTT. Its protein product is CASSPRPGQGGSPLHF. The chain is built from TRBV5-1 and TRBJ1-6; TRBD1 aligns across 9 bases. With V trimmed by 4 bases and J by 9 bases, 11 bases remained unmatched. Germline V gives CDR1 SGHRS, CDR2 YFSETQ. The CDR3 contains 16 residues.

This clone occurred a few times. The gene calls are TRBV4-3 and TRBJ1-2; TRBD1 might be the D (5 bases). CDR3 size: 16 residues. Germline CDR1 reads LGHNA; CDR2 reads YSLEER. V was trimmed by 0 bases and J by 8 bases, leaving 19 bases between them. CDR3: CASSQDRDGGKGGYTF. The CDR3, as DNA: TGCGCCAGCAGCCAAGATCGAGACGGAGGGAAGGGGGGCTACACCTTC.

V is TRBV7-2 and J is TRBJ2-1; 11 positions agree with TRBD2. The CDR3 has 17 amino acids. V shed 5 bases and J 8 bases; nucleotides not matched to a gene: 14. The V gene's germline CDR1 is SGHTA and CDR2 FQGNSA. The CDR3 is CASSLTRLAGRDDEQFF. CDR3 DNA: TGTGCCAGCAGCCTCACCCGACTAGCGGGAAGGGATGATGAGCAGTTCTTC.